This T cell receptor beta chain was identified during a study of early T cells in non-severe SARS-CoV-2 infection. In TCRdb, the 5' RACE reads were re-called with MiXCR into one record per CDR3 protein. The table shows around 70,000 distinct CDR3 sequences, with roughly a tenth occurring only once. Sequenced sample: whole blood. The TCR comes from an adult who was a healthcare worker with PCR-confirmed SARS-CoV-2 infection or an uninfected control (not recorded which).

The CDR3 DNA reads TGTGCCAGCCAGTCAAGGGGCCCCAATCAGCCCCAGCATTTT. This gives the protein CASQSRGPNQPQHF. The chain uses TRBV2 and TRBJ1-5, with D possibly TRBD1 on 5 matching bases. Germline V gives CDR1 SNHLY, CDR2 FYNNEI. Trimming cost V 8 bases and J 3 bases, with 14 bases left between them. The CDR3 has 14 residues. Based on the CDR3 plus reference TRBV2 and TRBJ1-5, the full variable domain is EPEVTQTPSHQVTQMGQEVILRCVPISNHLYFYWYRQILGQKVEFLVSFYNNEISEKSEIFDDQFSVERPDGSNFTLKIRSTKLEDSAMYFCASQSRGPNQPQHFGDGTRLSIL.